A single sample is the source of the 2 T cell receptor beta chains below, sequenced in a study of CD8 T cells in ankylosing spondylitis. TCRdb passed the 5' RACE reads through MiXCR, listing each CDR3 protein once. The data contain around 770,000 distinct CDR3 sequences, over 15% of them singletons. Their recognized antigens are unknown. Study-level points and caveats: Seemingly distinctive of ankylosing spondylitis blood was a TCR beta motif formed by eight highly homologous variants.

Sequenced sample: blood, either unsorted or a sorted T cell fraction (not recorded which). The source of these receptors is a male donor with ankylosing spondylitis.

This clonotype was observed a handful of times. V usage is TRBV7-9 and J usage is TRBJ1-1; the D is unclear. The CDR3 extends over 13 amino acids. Deletions cut 7 bases from V and 4 bases from J, with 13 bases between. CDR1 is SEHNR and CDR2 is FQNEAQ in the germline V gene (reference sequence). For the CDR3, the DNA is TGTGCCAGCAAGAGGGCTTCGGGCACTGAAGCTTTCTTT. Translating it yields CASKRASGTEAFF.

This clonotype was found a few times. The chain carries TRBV12-3 or TRBV12-4 and TRBJ2-7; 8 bases map to TRBD2. After removal of 10 bases from V and 1 base from J, the junction contained 6 bases not matched to a gene. This CDR3 has 13 residues. The CDR3 is CAISGSWSYEQYF. In nucleotides, the CDR3 is TGTGCCATCAGCGGGAGTTGGTCCTACGAGCAGTACTTC.